The present TCR beta chain was sequenced within a study of blood T cell repertoires in COVID-19. V lost 6 bases, J lost 3 bases, and 2 bases stayed unmatched. Germline-derived CDR1 and CDR2 are MNHEY and SVGAGI. CDR3 size: 13 residues. The method was immunoSEQ multiplex PCR; TCRdb's version includes in-frame clones alone and lacks a portion of them. The table includes nearly 90,000 clones, approximately 88% detected once. The chain uses TRBV6-5 and TRBJ2-5; 9 bases fit TRBD1. This TCR was recovered from a man in his 60s with acute or convalescent COVID-19. The sequenced sample consisted of peripheral blood. The CDR3: CASRDRGEETQYF. The DNA for the CDR3 is TGTGCCAGCAGGGACAGGGGAGAAGAGACCCAGTACTTC.